This T cell receptor beta chain was sequenced during a study of cytomegalovirus exposure and HLA in healthy donors. CDR3 length: 18 residues. Trimming removed 1 base at V and 0 bases at J, with 16 bases between. CDR1 is SEHNR and CDR2 is FQNEAQ in the germline V gene (reference sequence). The PCR contained 60 Vbeta and 13 Jbeta primers. TCRdb's table, derived via immunoSEQ multiplex PCR, lists solely in-frame clones and lacks some. The sample yields 84,000 or so clones, around 77% seen once. The source is a man aged 50 or older in good health and CMV-seronegative. The rearrangement uses TRBV7-9 and TRBJ1-3; D perhaps matches TRBD1 (6 bases). The sample taken for sequencing was PBMCs. The CDR3 loop reads CASSLGSPLGGSGNTIYF. In DNA, the CDR3 is TGTGCCAGCAGCTTAGGGTCACCCTTAGGGGGCTCTGGAAACACCATATATTTT. Looking up the rest from reference TRBV7-9 and TRBJ1-3 gives the full variable domain: DTGVSQNPRHKITKRGQNVTFRCDPISEHNRLYWYRQTLGQGPEFLTYFQNEAQLEKSRLLSDRFSAERPKGSFSTLEIQRTEQGDSAMYLCASSLGSPLGGSGNTIYFGEGSWLTVV.